This TCR beta chain came from a study of molecular identifiers for immune sequencing clone quantification. Sorted inputs of 20,000 to 1,000,000 cells, with 10%, 30% or 50% RNA, yielded naive CD8 libraries. After removal of 0 bases from V and 6 bases from J, the junction contained 3 bases not matched to a gene. The CDR3 totals 16 residues. Germline CDR1 and CDR2: LGHNA and YSLEER. In this sample, this clonotype turned up many times. One entry per CDR3 protein results from TCRdb running MiXCR on the PCR reads. In the table there are hundreds of thousands of distinct CDR3 sequences, roughly a quarter of which are singletons.

The TCR sequence derives from a human donor in good health. Some libraries in this study had Jurkat cell RNA spiked in. The sequenced sample consisted of naive CD8+ T cells from blood, with Jurkat cell RNA spiked in. Subset of the sample: FACS-sorted CD8+CD4-CCR7+CD45RA+ naive T cells. This chain uses TRBV4-3 with TRBJ2-1, with 12 bases aligning to TRBD2. The CDR3 bases are TGCGCCAGCAGCCAAGATAGGACTAGCGGGGCCAATGAGCAGTTCTTC. It yields the protein CASSQDRTSGANEQFF.